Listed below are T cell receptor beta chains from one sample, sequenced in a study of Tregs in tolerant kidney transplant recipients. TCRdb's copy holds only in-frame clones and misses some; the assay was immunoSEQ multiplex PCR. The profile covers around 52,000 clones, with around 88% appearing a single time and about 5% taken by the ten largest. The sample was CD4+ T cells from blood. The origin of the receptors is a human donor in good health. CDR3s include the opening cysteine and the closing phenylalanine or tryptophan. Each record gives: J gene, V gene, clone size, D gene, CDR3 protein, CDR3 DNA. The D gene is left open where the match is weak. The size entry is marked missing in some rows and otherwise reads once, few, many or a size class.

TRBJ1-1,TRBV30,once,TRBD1,CAWGTVNEAFF,TGTGCCTGGGGGACAGTTAATGAAGCTTTCTTT
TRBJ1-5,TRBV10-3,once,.,CAISAIQGQPQHF,TGTGCCATCAGTGCTATACAGGGACAGCCCCAGCATTTT
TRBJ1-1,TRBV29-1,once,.,CSVDIGGDTEAFF,TGCAGCGTTGATATAGGAGGGGACACTGAAGCTTTCTTT
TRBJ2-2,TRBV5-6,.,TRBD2,CASSWATSPTGELFF,TGTGCCAGCAGCTGGGCGACTAGCCCCACCGGGGAGCTGTTTTTT
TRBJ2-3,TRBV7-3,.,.,CASSLGPGEDTQYF,TGTGCCAGCAGCTTAGGGCCCGGCGAGGATACGCAGTATTTT
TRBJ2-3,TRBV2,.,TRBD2,CASTGTGGATDTQYF,TGTGCCAGCACCGGGACCGGGGGGGCAACAGATACGCAGTATTTT
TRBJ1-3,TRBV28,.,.,CASSFSGGFIGNTIYF,TGTGCCAGCAGTTTTAGCGGAGGGTTCATAGGAAACACCATATATTTT
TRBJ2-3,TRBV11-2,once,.,CASSFGSSTDTQYF,TGTGCCAGCAGCTTCGGCTCCTCCACAGATACGCAGTATTTT
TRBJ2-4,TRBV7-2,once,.,CASSLRSRGDIQYF,TGTGCCAGCAGCCTGAGGAGTAGGGGGGACATTCAGTACTTC
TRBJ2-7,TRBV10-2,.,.,CASSALYEQYF,TGCGCCAGCAGTGCACTCTACGAGCAGTACTTC
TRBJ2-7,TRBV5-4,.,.,CASSLGGYEQYF,TGTGCCAGCAGCTTGGGAGGCTACGAGCAGTACTTC
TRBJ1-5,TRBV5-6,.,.,CASSLVGRQKDSNQPQHF,TGTGCCAGCAGCTTGGTCGGACGGCAGAAGGATAGCAATCAGCCCCAGCATTTT
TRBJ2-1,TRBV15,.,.,CATEKSGSSYNEQFF,TGTGCCACCGAAAAGTCGGGGAGCTCCTACAATGAGCAGTTCTTC
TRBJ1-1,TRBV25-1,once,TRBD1,CASSAGQGAFGFTEAFF,TGTGCCAGCAGTGCGGGACAGGGGGCCTTCGGGTTCACTGAAGCTTTCTTT
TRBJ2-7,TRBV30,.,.,CAWRYDPGLRRSYEQYF,TGTGCCTGGAGGTATGACCCGGGACTTCGGCGCTCCTACGAGCAGTACTTC
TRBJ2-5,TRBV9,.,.,CASSPGGPQETQYF,TGTGCCAGCAGCCCCGGCGGCCCTCAAGAGACCCAGTACTTC
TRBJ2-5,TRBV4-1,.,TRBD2,CASSQDRSSGQETQYF,TGCGCCAGCAGCCAAGATCGGTCTAGCGGACAAGAGACCCAGTACTTC
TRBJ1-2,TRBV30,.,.,CAWRTGGRKSYYGYTF,TGTGCCTGGAGAACCGGGGGACGTAAATCATACTATGGCTACACCTTC
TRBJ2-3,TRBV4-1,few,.,CASSLRRGDTQYF,TGCGCCAGCAGCCTCCGACGAGGGGATACGCAGTATTTT